Presented here are 11 T cell receptor beta chains from one specimen sequenced in a study of beta chain features in type 1 diabetes. Whole-study results and caveats: Moderate yet significant TCRB CDR3 shortening was seen in Type 1 diabetes patients in all four CD4+ subsets.

Every isolated RNA sample was fully reverse transcribed, so sequencing captured expressed TCRB transcripts. The repertoire was sequenced with immunoSEQ multiplex PCR; TCRdb's copy has only in-frame clones and lacks some. The sample holds 200,000 to 250,000 clones; approximately 15% are singletons and the top ten take approximately 0.02%. Their recognized antigens are unknown. The specimen was naive CD4+ T cells from blood. The receptors were sampled from a man younger than 45 with type 1 diabetes.

This clone was detected only a few times. The chain has TRBV7-9 and TRBJ1-2; 7 bases match TRBD1. The CDR3 sequence is 12 residues long. Germline CDR1 and CDR2: SEHNR and FQNEAQ (reference sequence). V lost 4 bases and J lost 4; bases outside the gene matches: 0. The CDR3 is CASSWDSYGYTF. For the CDR3, the DNA is TGTGCCAGCAGCTGGGACAGCTATGGCTACACCTTC.

The V call is TRBV20-1, the J call TRBJ2-7; D ambiguous. V was trimmed by 6 bases and J by 3 bases, leaving 9 bases between them. The CDR3 length is 11 residues. Germline CDR1 DFQATT, CDR2 SNEGSKA (reference sequence). The CDR3 DNA sequence: TGCAGTGCCGAGGCTGGCTACGAGCAGTACTTC. Encoded protein: CSAEAGYEQYF.

This clone was observed a few times. This rearrangement joins TRBV6-4 to TRBJ2-2; 8 nucleotides agree with TRBD2. From germline, CDR1 is MRHNA and CDR2 SNTAGT. This CDR3 is 14 amino acids long. V was pared by 7 bases and J by 6 bases, with 7 bases of the junction left unmatched. The chain's CDR3 is CASKAGVLSGELFF. CDR3 DNA: TGTGCCAGCAAAGCGGGAGTGCTTTCCGGGGAGCTGTTTTTT.

The V and J genes are TRBV5-5 and TRBJ1-2, with 11 bases aligning to TRBD1. The CDR3 covers 18 residues. V trimming: 4 bases; J trimming: 3 bases; junction bases outside the gene matches: 14. Per the germline V gene, CDR1 is SGHKS and CDR2 is YYEKEE (reference sequence). The CDR3, as DNA: TGTGCCAGCAGCCCAGGCCCCGGACAGGGGGCGGTTGACTATGGCTACACCTTC. Its translation is CASSPGPGQGAVDYGYTF.

The rearrangement uses TRBV4-2 and TRBJ1-1, with D possibly being TRBD1 (6 bases). Trimming pared 2 bases from V and 5 bases from J, leaving 18 bases between. Germline CDR1 LGHNA, CDR2 YNFKEQ. The CDR3 runs 16 residues. CDR3 nucleotides: TGTGCCAGCAGCCAAATTAAAGGGACACTCGGGACTGAAGCTTTCTTT. It specifies CASSQIKGTLGTEAFF.

This clone was seen a handful of times. The chain couples TRBV2 to TRBJ1-5; 9 nucleotides line up with TRBD1. Trimming cost V 6 bases and J 2 bases; bases outside gene matches: 5. Germline CDR1 is SNHLY and CDR2 is FYNNEI. The CDR3 has 15 residues. CDR3 bases: TGTGCCAGCAGCCAAGACAGGGGGGGCAATCAGCCCCAGCATTTT. Its protein is CASSQDRGGNQPQHF.

V gene TRBV30 combines with J gene TRBJ1-3, with 8 nucleotides matching TRBD1. CDR1 and CDR2 (germline): GTSNPN, SVGIG (reference sequence). V was pared by 0 bases and J by 7 bases, with 5 bases of the junction left unmatched. The CDR3 loop spans 14 amino acids. The DNA for the CDR3 is TGTGCCTGGAGTGTGTTTCAGGGGGCTAACACCATATATTTT. As protein: CAWSVFQGANTIYF.

The chain carries TRBV30 and TRBJ1-2; 11 nucleotides agree with TRBD1. The V gene end was trimmed by 0 bases and the J gene end by 5 bases; junction bases not matched to a gene: 5. Germline values: CDR1 GTSNPN, CDR2 SVGIG (reference sequence). This CDR3 has 15 residues. The CDR3 DNA reads as TGTGCCTGGAGTGTTAGGGACAGGGGGGGGTATGGCTACACCTTC. Protein product: CAWSVRDRGGYGYTF.

The chain employs TRBV5-1 and TRBJ2-7, with 9 bases fitting TRBD1. V was clipped by 3 bases and J by 4 bases; unmatched bases: 8. The CDR3 covers 15 residues. Germline lookup yields CDR1 SGHRS and CDR2 YFSETQ. This chain's CDR3 is CASSSGQGLTYEQYF. The CDR3 DNA reads TGCGCCAGCAGCTCGGGACAGGGCCTGACATACGAGCAGTACTTC.

The rearrangement links TRBV4-2 to TRBJ2-7; 7 bases agree with TRBD2. Germline CDR1 is LGHNA and CDR2 is YNFKEQ. The CDR3 covers 16 residues. V dropped 1 base and J dropped 3; count of bases not matched to a gene: 9. CDR3 protein: CASSQGRTGGVYEQYF. In DNA form, the CDR3 reads TGTGCCAGCAGCCAAGGGCGGACGGGAGGTGTCTACGAGCAGTACTTC.

This chain connects TRBV6-6 to TRBJ2-7; D gene unclear. The CDR3 length is 12 residues. V lost 5 bases and J 5 bases, leaving 10 bases between the germline ends. Germline loops: CDR1 MNHNY, CDR2 SVGAGI (reference sequence). For the CDR3, the DNA is TGTGCCAGCAGTCCGGTTGGAGACGAGCAGTACTTC. This gives the protein CASSPVGDEQYF.